Sequencing of this T cell receptor beta chain was carried out in a study of Ad26.COV2.S vaccination and SARS-CoV-2 variants. Across the study: Ad26.COV2.S, an intramuscular injection, was given once or twice 56 days apart. Findings and caveats of the study: Recipients of vaccine and of placebo showed similar breadth of their non-spike TCR repertoires. Substantial breadth was reported for post-vaccination spike-specific CD8+ and CD4+ T cells.

Points on this clone: The antigen is undetermined.

Germline V gives CDR1 MNHEY, CDR2 SVGAGI. The ends were cut back, 4 bases at V and 8 bases at J, with 6 bases in the middle. The CDR3 is 11 residues long. The assay was immunoSEQ multiplex PCR, and TCRdb's table has in-frame clones only and misses some. The table has hundreds of thousands of clones, roughly 84% seen once. The treatment denotes: some 20 received Ad26.COV2.S at low or high dose, single or two shots; about 5 received placebo; per-sample allocation not given. Day 63 following the first vaccine or placebo injection was when the samples were taken. In Boston, the donor was an adult between 18-55 years of age.

The TCR was taken from a person between 18 and 65 years old who received the Ad26.COV2.S COVID-19 vaccine or a placebo. The rearrangement links TRBV6-5 to TRBJ2-1; D not resolved. The sequencing here drew on peripheral blood, taken in a trial of Ad26.COV2.S vaccine versus placebo. Written as DNA, the CDR3 is TGTGCCAGCAGTTGGTTGCATGAGCAGTTCTTC. Encoded protein: CASSWLHEQFF.